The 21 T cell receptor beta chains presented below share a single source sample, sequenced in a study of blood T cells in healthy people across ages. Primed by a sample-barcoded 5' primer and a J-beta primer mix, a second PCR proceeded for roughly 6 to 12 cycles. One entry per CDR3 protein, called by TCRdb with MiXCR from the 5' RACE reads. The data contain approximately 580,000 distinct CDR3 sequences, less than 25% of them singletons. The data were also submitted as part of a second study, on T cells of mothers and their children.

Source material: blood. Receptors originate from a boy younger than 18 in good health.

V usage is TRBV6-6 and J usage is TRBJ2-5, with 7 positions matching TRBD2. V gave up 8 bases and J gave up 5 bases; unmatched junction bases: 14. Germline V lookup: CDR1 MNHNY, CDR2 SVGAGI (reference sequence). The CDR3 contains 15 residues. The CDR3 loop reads CASELALVDGETQYF. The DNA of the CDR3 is TGTGCCAGCGAACTAGCGCTAGTTGATGGGGAGACCCAGTACTTC.

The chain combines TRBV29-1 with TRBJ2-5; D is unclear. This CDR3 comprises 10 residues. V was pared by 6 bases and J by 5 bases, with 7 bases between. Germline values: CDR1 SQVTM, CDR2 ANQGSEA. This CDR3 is CSVAVETQYF. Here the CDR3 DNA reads TGCAGCGTAGCAGTGGAGACCCAGTACTTC.

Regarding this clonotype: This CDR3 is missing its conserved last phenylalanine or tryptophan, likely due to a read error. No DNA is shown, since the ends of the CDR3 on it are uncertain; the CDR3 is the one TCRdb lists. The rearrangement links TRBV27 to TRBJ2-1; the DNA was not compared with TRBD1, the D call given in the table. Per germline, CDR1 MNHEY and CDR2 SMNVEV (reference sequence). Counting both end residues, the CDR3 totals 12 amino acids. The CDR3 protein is CASSPGGWEQLS.

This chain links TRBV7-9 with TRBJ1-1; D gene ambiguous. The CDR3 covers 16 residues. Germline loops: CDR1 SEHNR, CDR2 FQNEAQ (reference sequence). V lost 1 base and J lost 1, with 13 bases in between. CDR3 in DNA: TGTGCCAGCAGCTTAGAGGGAATGAGGAAGAACACTGAAGCTTTCTTT. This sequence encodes CASSLEGMRKNTEAFF.

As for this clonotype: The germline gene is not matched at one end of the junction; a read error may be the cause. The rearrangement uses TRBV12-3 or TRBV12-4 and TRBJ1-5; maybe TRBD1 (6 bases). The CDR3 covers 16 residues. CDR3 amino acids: CASSRDRSLSNQPQRF. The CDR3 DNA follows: TGTGCCAGCAGCCGAGACAGGTCCCTTAGCAATCAGCCCCAGCGTTTT.

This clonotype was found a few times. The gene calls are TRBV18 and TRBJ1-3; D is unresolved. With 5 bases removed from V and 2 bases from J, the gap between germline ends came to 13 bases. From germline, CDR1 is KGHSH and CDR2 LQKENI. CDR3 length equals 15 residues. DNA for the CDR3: TGTGCCAGCTCAAGTGGACCCCTCCCTGGAAACACCATATATTTT. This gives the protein CASSSGPLPGNTIYF.

As DNA, the CDR3 is TGTGCCAGCAGCCAGGTCGCCAAGTCCTACAATGAGCAGTTCTTC. Amino acids: CASSQVAKSYNEQFF. The J gene is TRBJ2-1, the V gene TRBV4-2; D is uncertain. Per the germline V gene, CDR1 is LGHNA and CDR2 is YNFKEQ. CDR3 length: 15 amino acids. Deletions cut 3 bases from V and 1 base from J, with 10 bases between.

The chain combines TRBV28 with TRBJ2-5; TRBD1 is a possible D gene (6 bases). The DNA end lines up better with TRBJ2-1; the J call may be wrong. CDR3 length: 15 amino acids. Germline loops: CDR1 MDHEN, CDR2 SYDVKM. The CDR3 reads CASTTLGGSGNEQFF. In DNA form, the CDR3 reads TGTGCCAGCACGACGCTAGGGGGATCAGGGAATGAGCAGTTCTTC.

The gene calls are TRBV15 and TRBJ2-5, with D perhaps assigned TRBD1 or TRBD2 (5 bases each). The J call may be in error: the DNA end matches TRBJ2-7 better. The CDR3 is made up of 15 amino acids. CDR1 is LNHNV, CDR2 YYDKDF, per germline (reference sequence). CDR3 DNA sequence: TGTGCCACCAGCAGAGATCGGGGCCGAGCCTACGAGCAGTACTTC. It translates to CATSRDRGRAYEQYF.

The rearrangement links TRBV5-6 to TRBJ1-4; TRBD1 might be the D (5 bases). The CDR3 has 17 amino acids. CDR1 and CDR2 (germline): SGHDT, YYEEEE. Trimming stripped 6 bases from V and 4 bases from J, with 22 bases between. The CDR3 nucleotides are TGTGCCAGCACCTTATCGTTCGGAGGGGTCATTAATGAAAAACTGTTTTTT. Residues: CASTLSFGGVINEKLFF.

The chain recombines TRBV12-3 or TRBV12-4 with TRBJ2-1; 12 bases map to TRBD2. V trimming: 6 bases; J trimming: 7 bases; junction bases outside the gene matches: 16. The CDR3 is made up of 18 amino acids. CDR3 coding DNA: TGTGCCAGCAGCCCAACGATCCAGACTAGCGGGAGTGAGAATGAGCAGTTCTTC. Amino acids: CASSPTIQTSGSENEQFF.

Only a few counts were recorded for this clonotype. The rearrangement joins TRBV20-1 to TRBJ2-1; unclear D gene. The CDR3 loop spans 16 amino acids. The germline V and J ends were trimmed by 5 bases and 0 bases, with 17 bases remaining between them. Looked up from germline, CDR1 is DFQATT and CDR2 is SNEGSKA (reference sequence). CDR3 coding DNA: TGCAGTGCTCTTGACCCCAGCGCCCACTCCTACAATGAGCAGTTCTTC. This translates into CSALDPSAHSYNEQFF.

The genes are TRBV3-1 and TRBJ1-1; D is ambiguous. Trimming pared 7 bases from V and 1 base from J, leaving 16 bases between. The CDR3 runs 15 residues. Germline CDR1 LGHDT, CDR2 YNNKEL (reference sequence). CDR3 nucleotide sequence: TGTGCCAGCACGAGAGGTGGCAGAGCGAACACTGAAGCTTTCTTT. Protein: CASTRGGRANTEAFF.

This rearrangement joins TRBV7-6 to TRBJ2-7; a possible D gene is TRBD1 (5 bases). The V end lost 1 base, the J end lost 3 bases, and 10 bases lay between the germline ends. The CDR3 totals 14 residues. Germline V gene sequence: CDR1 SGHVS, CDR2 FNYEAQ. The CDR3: CASSLGTPGYEQYF. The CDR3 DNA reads TGTGCCAGCAGCTTAGGGACACCTGGCTACGAGCAGTACTTC.

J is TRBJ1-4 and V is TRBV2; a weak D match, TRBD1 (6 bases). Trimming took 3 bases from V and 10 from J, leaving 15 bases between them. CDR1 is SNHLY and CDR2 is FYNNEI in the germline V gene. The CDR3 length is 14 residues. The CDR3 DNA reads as TGTGCCAGCAGTGATGGGCCACAGGGTGCAAAACTGTTTTTT. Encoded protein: CASSDGPQGAKLFF.

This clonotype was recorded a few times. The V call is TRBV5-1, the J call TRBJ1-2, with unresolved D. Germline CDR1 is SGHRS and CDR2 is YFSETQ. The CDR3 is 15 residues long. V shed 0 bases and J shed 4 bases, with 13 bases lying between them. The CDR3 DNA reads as TGCGCCAGCAGCTTGGAGGCAGCCGGATTCTATGGCTACACCTTC. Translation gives CASSLEAAGFYGYTF.

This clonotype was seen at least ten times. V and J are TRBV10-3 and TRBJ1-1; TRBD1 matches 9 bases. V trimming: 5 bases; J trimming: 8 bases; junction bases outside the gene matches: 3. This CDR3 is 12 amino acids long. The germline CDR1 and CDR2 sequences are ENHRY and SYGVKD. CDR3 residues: CAISPGQGEAFF. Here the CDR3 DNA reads TGTGCCATCAGTCCGGGACAGGGAGAAGCTTTCTTT.

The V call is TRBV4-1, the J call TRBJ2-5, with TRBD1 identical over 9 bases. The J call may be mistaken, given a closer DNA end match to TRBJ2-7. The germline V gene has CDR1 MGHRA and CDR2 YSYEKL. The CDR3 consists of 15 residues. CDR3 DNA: TGCGCCAGCAGCCAAGTCGGGACAGGGAACTACGAGCAGTACTTC. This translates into CASSQVGTGNYEQYF.

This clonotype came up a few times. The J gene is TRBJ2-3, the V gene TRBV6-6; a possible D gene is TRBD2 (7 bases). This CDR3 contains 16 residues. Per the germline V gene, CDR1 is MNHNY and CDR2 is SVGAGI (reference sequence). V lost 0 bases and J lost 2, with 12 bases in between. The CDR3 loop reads CASSYSGGRVTDTQYF. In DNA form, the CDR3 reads TGTGCCAGCAGTTACTCCGGGGGGCGGGTCACAGATACGCAGTATTTT.

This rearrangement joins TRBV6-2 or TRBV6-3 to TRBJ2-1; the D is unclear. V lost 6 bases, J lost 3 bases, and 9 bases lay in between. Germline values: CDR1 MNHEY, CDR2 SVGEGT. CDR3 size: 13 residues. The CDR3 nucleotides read TGTGCCAGCAGCCCCAGTGACTACAATGAGCAGTTCTTC. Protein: CASSPSDYNEQFF.

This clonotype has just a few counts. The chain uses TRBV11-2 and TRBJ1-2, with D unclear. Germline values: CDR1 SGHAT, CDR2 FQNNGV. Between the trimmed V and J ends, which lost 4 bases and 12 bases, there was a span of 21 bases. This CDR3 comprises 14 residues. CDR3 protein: CASSSPSDPGGHTF. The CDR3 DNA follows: TGTGCCAGCAGCTCCCCATCCGACCCGGGAGGCCACACCTTC.